This note documents a single TCR beta chain sequence. This sample was taken from a study of cytomegalovirus exposure and HLA in healthy donors. It was with 60 Vbeta and 13 Jbeta primers that the PCR ran. Sequenced by immunoSEQ multiplex PCR; TCRdb stores in-frame clones only, minus some. The data show roughly 180,000 clones, 84% seen once. V shed 3 bases and J shed 0 bases, with 10 bases lying between them. Germline values: CDR1 SQVTM, CDR2 ANQGSEA. The CDR3 loop spans 14 amino acids. This receptor was identified in a man aged 30 to 39 in good health and CMV-seronegative. Sequences were obtained from PBMCs. The J gene is TRBJ2-3, the V gene TRBV29-1, with a tentative D call TRBD2 (5 bases). The CDR3 DNA follows: TGCAGCGTTGATGAGGGTAGAAGCACAGATACGCAGTATTTT. It encodes CSVDEGRSTDTQYF.